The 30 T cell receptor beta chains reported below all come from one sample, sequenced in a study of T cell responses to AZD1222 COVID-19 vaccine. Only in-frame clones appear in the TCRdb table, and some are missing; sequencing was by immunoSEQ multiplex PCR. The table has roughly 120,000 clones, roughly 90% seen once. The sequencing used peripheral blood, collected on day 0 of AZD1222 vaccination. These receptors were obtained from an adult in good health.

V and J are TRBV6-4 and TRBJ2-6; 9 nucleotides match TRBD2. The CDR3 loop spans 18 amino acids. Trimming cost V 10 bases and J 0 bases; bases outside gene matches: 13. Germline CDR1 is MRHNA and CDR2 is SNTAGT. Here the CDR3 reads CATRGGAGGSSGANVLTF. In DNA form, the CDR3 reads TGTGCCACCAGAGGGGGAGCGGGAGGCAGCTCTGGGGCCAACGTCCTGACTTTC.

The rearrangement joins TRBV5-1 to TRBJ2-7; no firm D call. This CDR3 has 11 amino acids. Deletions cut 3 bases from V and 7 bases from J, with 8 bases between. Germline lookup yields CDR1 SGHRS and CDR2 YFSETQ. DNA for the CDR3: TGCGCCAGCAGCTCCAGCTGGGAGCAGTACTTC. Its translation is CASSSSWEQYF.

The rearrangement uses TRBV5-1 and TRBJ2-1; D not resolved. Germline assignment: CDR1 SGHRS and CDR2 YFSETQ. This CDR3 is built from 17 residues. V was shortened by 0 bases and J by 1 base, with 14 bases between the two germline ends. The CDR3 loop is CASSLGSLSSSYNEQFF. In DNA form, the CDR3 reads TGCGCCAGCAGCTTGGGATCGCTATCCAGTTCCTACAATGAGCAGTTCTTC.

The CDR3: CATSLGDTGQFF. The CDR3, as DNA: TGTGCCACCAGTCTTGGGGACACCGGGCAGTTCTTC. The chain uses TRBV24-1 and TRBJ2-1; TRBD1 is a possible D gene (6 bases). The CDR3 totals 12 residues. CDR1 and CDR2 from the germline V gene are KGHDR and SFDVKD. V was pared by 6 bases and J by 12 bases, with 14 bases between.

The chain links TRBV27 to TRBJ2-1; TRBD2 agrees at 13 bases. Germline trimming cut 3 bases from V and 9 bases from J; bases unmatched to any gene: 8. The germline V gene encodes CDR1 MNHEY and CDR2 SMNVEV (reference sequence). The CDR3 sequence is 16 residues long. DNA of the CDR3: TGTGCCAGCAGTTTGCGGTGGACTAGCGGGAGTGGTGAGCAGTTCTTC. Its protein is CASSLRWTSGSGEQFF.

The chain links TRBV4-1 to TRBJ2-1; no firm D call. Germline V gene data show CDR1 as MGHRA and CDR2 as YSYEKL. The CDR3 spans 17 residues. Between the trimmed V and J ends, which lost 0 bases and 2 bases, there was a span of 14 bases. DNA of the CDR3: TGCGCCAGCAGCCAAGAAGCCTCTACGTTCGCCTACAATGAGCAGTTCTTC. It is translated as CASSQEASTFAYNEQFF.

The CDR3 region has the DNA TGTGCCAGCAGCTTCTGGGGAAGTGAAAAACTGTTTTTT. As protein: CASSFWGSEKLFF. The chain links TRBV7-9 to TRBJ1-4; D gene unclear. The CDR3 consists of 13 residues. The germline CDR1 and CDR2 sequences are SEHNR and FQNEAQ (reference sequence). Between the trimmed V and J ends, which lost 3 bases and 7 bases, there was a span of 9 bases. Based on the CDR3 plus reference TRBV7-9 and TRBJ1-4, the full variable domain is DTGVSQNPRHKITKRGQNVTFRCDPISEHNRLYWYRQTLGQGPEFLTYFQNEAQLEKSRLLSDRFSAERPKGSFSTLEIQRTEQGDSAMYLCASSFWGSEKLFFGSGTQLSVL.

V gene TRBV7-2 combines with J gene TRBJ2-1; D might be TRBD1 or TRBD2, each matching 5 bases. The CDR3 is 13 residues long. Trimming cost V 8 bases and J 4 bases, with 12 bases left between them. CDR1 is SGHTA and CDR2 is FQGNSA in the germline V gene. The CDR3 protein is CASSPGSYNEQFF. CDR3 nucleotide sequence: TGTGCCAGCTCCCCAGGGAGTTACAATGAGCAGTTCTTC.

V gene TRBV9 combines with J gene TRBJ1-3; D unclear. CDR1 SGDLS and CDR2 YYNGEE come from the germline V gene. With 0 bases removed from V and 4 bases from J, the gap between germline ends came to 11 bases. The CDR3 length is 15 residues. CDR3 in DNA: TGTGCCAGCAGCGTAGAGGTCTCTTCGGGAAACACCATATATTTT. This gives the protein CASSVEVSSGNTIYF.

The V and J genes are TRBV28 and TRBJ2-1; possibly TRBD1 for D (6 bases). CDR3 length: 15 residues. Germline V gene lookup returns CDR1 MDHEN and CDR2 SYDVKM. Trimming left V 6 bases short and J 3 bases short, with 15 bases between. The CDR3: CASSQPQGSYNEQFF. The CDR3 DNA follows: TGTGCCAGCAGCCAACCTCAGGGGAGCTACAATGAGCAGTTCTTC.

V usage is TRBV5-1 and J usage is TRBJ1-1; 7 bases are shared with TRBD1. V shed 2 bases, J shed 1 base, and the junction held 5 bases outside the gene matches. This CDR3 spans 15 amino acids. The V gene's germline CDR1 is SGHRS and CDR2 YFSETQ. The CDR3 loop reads CASSFLAGGNTEAFF. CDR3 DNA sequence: TGCGCCAGCAGCTTCCTGGCAGGGGGGAACACTGAAGCTTTCTTT.

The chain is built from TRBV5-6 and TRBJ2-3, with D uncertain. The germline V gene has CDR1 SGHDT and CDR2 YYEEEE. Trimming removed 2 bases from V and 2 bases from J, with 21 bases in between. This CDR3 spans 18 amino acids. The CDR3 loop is CASSLTPLWDSLTDTQYF. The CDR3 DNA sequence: TGTGCCAGCAGCTTAACTCCGCTTTGGGATTCACTCACAGATACGCAGTATTTT.

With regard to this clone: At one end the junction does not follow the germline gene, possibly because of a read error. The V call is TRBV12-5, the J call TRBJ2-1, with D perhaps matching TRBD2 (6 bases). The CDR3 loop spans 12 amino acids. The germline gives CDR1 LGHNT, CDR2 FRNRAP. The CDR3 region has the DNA TGTGCTAGTGGCCGGAGGGGATTTGAGCTGTTCTTC. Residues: CASGRRGFELFF.

DNA for the CDR3: TGTGCCAGCAGTCGGGACAATGGGGGGGAGACCCAGTACTTC. As protein: CASSRDNGGETQYF. The rearrangement uses TRBV2 and TRBJ2-5, with D possibly being TRBD1 or TRBD2 (6 bases each). V lost 5 bases and J lost 5, with 15 bases in between. Germline CDR1 SNHLY, CDR2 FYNNEI. The length of the CDR3 is 14 residues.

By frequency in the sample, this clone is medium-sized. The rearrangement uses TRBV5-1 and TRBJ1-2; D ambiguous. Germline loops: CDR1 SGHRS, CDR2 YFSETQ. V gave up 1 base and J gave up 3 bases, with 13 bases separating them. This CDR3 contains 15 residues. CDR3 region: CASSLMRTQDYGYTF. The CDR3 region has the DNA TGCGCCAGCAGCTTGATGCGGACCCAGGACTATGGCTACACCTTC.

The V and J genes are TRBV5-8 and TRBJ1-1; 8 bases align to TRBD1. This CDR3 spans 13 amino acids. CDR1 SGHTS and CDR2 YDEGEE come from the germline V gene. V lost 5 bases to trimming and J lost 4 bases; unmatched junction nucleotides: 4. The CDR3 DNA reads TGTGCCAGCAGGCAGACAGGGGTCACTGAAGCTTTCTTT. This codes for CASRQTGVTEAFF.

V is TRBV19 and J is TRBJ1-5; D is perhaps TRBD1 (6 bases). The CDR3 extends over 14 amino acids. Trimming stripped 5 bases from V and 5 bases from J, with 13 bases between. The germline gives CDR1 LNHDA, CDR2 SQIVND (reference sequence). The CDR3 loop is CASSPRPGDQPQHF. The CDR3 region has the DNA TGTGCCAGTAGTCCCCGACCAGGGGATCAGCCCCAGCATTTT.

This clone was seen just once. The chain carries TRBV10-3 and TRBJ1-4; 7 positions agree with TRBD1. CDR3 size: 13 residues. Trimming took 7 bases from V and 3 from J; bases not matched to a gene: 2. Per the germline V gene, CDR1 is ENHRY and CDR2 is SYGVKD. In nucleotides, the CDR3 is TGTGCCATCAAAGACAGGGCTAATGAAAAACTGTTTTTT. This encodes CAIKDRANEKLFF.

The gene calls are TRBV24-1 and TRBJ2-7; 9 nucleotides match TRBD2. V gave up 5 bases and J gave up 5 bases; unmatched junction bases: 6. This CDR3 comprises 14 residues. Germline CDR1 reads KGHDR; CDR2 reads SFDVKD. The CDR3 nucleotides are TGTGCCACCAGTGGGGCTAGCGGGAACCACGAGCAGTACTTC. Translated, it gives CATSGASGNHEQYF.

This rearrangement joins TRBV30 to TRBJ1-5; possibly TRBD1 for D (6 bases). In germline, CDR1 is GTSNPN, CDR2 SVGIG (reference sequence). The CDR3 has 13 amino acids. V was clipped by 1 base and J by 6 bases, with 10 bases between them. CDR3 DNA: TGTGCCTGGAGTGCTGGGGGCGGTCAGCCCCAGCATTTT. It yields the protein CAWSAGGGQPQHF. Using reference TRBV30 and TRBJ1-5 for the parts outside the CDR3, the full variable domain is SQTIHQWPATLVQPVGSPLSLECTVEGTSNPNLYWYRQAAGRGLQLLFYSVGIGQISSEVPQNLSASRPQDRQFILSSKKLLLSDSGFYLCAWSAGGGQPQHFGDGTRLSIL.

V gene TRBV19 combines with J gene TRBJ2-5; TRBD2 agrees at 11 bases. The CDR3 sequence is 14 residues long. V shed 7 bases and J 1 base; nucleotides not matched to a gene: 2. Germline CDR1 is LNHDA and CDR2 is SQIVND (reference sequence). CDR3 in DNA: TGTGCCAGTAAGGGGACTAGCGGCCAAGAGACCCAGTACTTC. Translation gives CASKGTSGQETQYF. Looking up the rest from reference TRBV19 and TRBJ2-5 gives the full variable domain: DGGITQSPKYLFRKEGQNVTLSCEQNLNHDAMYWYRQDPGQGLRLIYYSQIVNDFQKGDIAEGYSVSREKKESFPLTVTSAQKNPTAFYLCASKGTSGQETQYFGPGTRLLVL.

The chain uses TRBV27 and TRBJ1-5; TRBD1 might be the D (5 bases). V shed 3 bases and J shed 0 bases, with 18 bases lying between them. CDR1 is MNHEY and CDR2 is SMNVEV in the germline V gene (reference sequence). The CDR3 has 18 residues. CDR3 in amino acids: CASSFSGLMAYSNQPQHF. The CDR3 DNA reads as TGTGCCAGCAGTTTTTCAGGGTTGATGGCCTATAGCAATCAGCCCCAGCATTTT.

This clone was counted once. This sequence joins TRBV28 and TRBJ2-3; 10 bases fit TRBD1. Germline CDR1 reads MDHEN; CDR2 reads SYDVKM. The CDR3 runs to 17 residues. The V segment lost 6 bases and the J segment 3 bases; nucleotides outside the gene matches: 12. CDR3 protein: CASSNSGTGVGTDTQYF. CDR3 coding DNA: TGTGCCAGCAGCAACTCAGGGACAGGGGTGGGTACAGATACGCAGTATTTT.

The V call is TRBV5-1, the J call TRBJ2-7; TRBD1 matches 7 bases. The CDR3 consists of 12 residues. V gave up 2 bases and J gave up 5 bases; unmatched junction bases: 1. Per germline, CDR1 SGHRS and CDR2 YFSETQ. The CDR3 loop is CASSFDRDEQYF. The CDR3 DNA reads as TGCGCCAGCAGCTTTGACAGGGACGAGCAGTACTTC.

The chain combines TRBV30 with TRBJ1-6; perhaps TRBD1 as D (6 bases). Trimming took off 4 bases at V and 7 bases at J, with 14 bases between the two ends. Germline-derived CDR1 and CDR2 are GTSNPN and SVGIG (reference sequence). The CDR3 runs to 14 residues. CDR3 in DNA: TGTGCCTGGAACCGGGACATACTAAATTCACCCCTCCACTTT. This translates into CAWNRDILNSPLHF.

CDR3 DNA sequence: TGTGCCAGCTCACCACCGGAGCACCGGGGGAACACTGAAGCTTTCTTT. Translated: CASSPPEHRGNTEAFF. The rearrangement uses TRBV18 and TRBJ1-1; D call uncertain. The V gene's germline CDR1 is KGHSH and CDR2 LQKENI. The CDR3 consists of 16 residues. With 0 bases removed from V and 1 base from J, the gap between germline ends came to 12 bases.

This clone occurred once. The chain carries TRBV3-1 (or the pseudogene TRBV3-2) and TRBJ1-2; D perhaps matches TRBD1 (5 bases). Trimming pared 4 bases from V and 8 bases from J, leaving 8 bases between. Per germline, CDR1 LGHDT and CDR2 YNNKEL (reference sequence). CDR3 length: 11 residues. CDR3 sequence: CASSPGGGYTF. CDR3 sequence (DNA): TGTGCCAGCAGCCCCGGGGGGGGCTACACCTTC.

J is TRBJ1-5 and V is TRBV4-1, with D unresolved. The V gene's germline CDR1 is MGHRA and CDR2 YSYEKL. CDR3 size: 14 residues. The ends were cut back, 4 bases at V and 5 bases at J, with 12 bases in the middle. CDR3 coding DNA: TGCGCCAGCAGCCCCCTCAGTGGGCATCAGCCCCAGCATTTT. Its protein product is CASSPLSGHQPQHF.

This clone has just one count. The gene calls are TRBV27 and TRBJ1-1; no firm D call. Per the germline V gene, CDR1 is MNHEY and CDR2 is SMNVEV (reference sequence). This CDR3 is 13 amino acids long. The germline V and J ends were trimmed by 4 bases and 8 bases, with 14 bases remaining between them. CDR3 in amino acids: CASSWRDNYEAFF. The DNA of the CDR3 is TGTGCCAGCAGTTGGCGGGATAATTACGAAGCTTTCTTT.

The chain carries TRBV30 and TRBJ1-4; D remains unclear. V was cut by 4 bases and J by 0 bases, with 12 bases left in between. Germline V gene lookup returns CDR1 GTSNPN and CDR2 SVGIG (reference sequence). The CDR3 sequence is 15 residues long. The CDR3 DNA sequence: TGTGCCTGGACCAGGACCGACGCAACTAATGAAAAACTGTTTTTT. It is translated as CAWTRTDATNEKLFF.